Listed here are 8 T cell receptor beta chains from one sample, sequenced in a study of blood T cell repertoires in COVID-19. The repertoire was sequenced with immunoSEQ multiplex PCR; TCRdb's copy has only in-frame clones and lacks some. The sample consists of 190,000 or so clones, 75% to 90% of them appearing once. The sequenced sample was PBMCs or T cells enriched from blood (not recorded which). The source of these receptors is a woman aged 25 to 39 who had been exposed to COVID-19.

The CDR3 spells CASSEASPTGGTQPQHF. In DNA form, the CDR3 reads TGTGCCAGCAGTGAAGCTTCGCCGACAGGGGGTACTCAGCCCCAGCATTTT. The genes are TRBV6-1 and TRBJ1-5, with TRBD1 matching 9 bases. The germline CDR1 and CDR2 sequences are MNHNS and SASEGT. This CDR3 comprises 17 residues. V was clipped by 0 bases and J by 6 bases; unmatched bases: 9.

This chain links TRBV30 with TRBJ1-1; maybe TRBD1 (6 bases). The ends were cut back, 3 bases at V and 0 bases at J, with 14 bases in the middle. There are 15 residues in the CDR3. The germline V gene has CDR1 GTSNPN and CDR2 SVGIG (reference sequence). The CDR3 DNA is TGTGCCTGGAGGGGACGCGGGGGGCTGAACACTGAAGCTTTCTTT. As protein: CAWRGRGGLNTEAFF.

The chain employs TRBV19 and TRBJ1-4; D may be TRBD1 (6 bases). The CDR3 is 14 residues long. V was clipped by 6 bases and J by 5 bases, with 13 bases between them. CDR1 is LNHDA, CDR2 SQIVND, per germline (reference sequence). The CDR3 loop is CASSRTAINEKLFF. In DNA form, the CDR3 reads TGTGCCAGTAGCCGGACAGCCATCAATGAAAAACTGTTTTTT. The whole variable domain, filled in from reference TRBV19 and TRBJ1-4, reads DGGITQSPKYLFRKEGQNVTLSCEQNLNHDAMYWYRQDPGQGLRLIYYSQIVNDFQKGDIAEGYSVSREKKESFPLTVTSAQKNPTAFYLCASSRTAINEKLFFGSGTQLSVL.

This clone has more than one count but fewer than ten. The V gene is TRBV2, the J gene TRBJ1-6; 8 nucleotides agree with TRBD1. Per germline, CDR1 SNHLY and CDR2 FYNNEI. The trim removed 4 bases at V and 5 bases at J, leaving 4 bases unmatched. This CDR3 is built from 15 residues. The CDR3 sequence: CASSGQGNNNSPLHF. The DNA of the CDR3 is TGTGCCAGCAGTGGACAGGGGAACAATAATTCACCCCTCCACTTT.

The chain links TRBV11-2 to TRBJ2-6; D not certain. V was pared by 6 bases and J by 0 bases, with 9 bases between. In germline, CDR1 is SGHAT, CDR2 FQNNGV. The CDR3 covers 15 residues. The CDR3 spells CASRSGRSGANVLTF. CDR3 nucleotide sequence: TGTGCCAGCAGATCCGGTCGCTCTGGGGCCAACGTCCTGACTTTC.

The J gene is TRBJ2-7, the V gene TRBV7-2; 8 bases map to TRBD2. J lost 0 bases, V lost 5 bases, and 6 bases had no gene match. The CDR3 runs 15 residues. Germline V CDR1 and CDR2: SGHTA, FQGNSA. CDR3 residues: CASSLWTSSSYEQYF. DNA for the CDR3: TGTGCCAGCAGCCTATGGACTAGCAGCTCCTACGAGCAGTACTTC.

The rearrangement joins TRBV19 to TRBJ2-7, with TRBD1 identical over 9 bases. The V and J ends lost 5 bases and 0 bases, in that order; junction bases with no gene match: 5. Per the germline V gene, CDR1 is LNHDA and CDR2 is SQIVND (reference sequence). This CDR3 comprises 15 residues. CDR3 protein: CASSVTGGSSYEQYF. CDR3 nucleotides: TGTGCCAGTAGTGTGACAGGGGGGAGCTCCTACGAGCAGTACTTC.

The V gene is TRBV5-1, the J gene TRBJ2-6; D might be TRBD1 (6 bases). V was pared by 1 base and J by 4 bases, with 9 bases between. In germline, CDR1 is SGHRS, CDR2 YFSETQ. This CDR3 is built from 15 residues. The CDR3 is CASSLKGDGANVLTF. The DNA of the CDR3 is TGCGCCAGCAGCTTGAAGGGGGACGGGGCCAACGTCCTGACTTTC.